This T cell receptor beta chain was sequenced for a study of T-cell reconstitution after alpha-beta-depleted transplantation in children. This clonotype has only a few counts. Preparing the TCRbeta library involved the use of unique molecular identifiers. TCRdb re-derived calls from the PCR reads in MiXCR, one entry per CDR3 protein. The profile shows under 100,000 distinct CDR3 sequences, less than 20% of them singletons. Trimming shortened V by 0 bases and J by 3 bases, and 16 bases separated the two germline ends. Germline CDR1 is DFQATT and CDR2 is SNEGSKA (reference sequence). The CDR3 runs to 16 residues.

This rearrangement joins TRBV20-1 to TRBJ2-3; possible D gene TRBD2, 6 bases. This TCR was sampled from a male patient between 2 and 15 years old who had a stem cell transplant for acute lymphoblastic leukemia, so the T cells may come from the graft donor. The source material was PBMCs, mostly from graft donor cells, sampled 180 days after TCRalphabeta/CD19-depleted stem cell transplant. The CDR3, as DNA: TGCAGTGCTAGAGATCACGGGAGATCAGGAACAGATACGCAGTATTTT. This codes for CSARDHGRSGTDTQYF.